The 23 T cell receptor beta chains below all came from one sample that was sequenced in a study of beta chain features in type 1 diabetes. Of the isolated RNA, all was reverse transcribed, and so the sequenced material was expressed TCRB transcripts. Clones were read by immunoSEQ multiplex PCR, and TCRdb kept only the in-frame ones, dropping some. Among around 200,000 clones listed, 10% to 15% were seen once. Sequencing used central memory CD4+ T cells from blood. Every receptor here comes from a woman aged 18-35 years in good health.

The J gene is TRBJ2-3, the V gene TRBV15; D is possibly TRBD2 (6 bases). The CDR3 is made up of 14 amino acids. V lost 1 base, J lost 4 bases, and 9 bases lay in between. CDR1 and CDR2 (germline): LNHNV, YYDKDF (reference sequence). The CDR3 nucleotides are TGTGCCACCAGCAGAGTAACGGGAGCAGATACGCAGTATTTT. It translates to CATSRVTGADTQYF.

This chain uses TRBV7-9 with TRBJ2-7, with 9 nucleotides matching TRBD1. The length of the CDR3 is 16 residues. Germline trimming cut 5 bases from V and 2 bases from J; bases unmatched to any gene: 10. Germline assignment: CDR1 SEHNR and CDR2 FQNEAQ (reference sequence). The DNA of the CDR3 is TGTGCCAGCAGCCAACCAACAGGGGGCGCCGCCTACGAGCAGTACTTC. Amino acids: CASSQPTGGAAYEQYF.

The chain carries TRBV19 and TRBJ1-1, with D maybe TRBD1 (5 bases). CDR1 is LNHDA and CDR2 is SQIVND in the germline V gene (reference sequence). This CDR3 comprises 14 residues. Trimming took 6 bases from V and 3 from J, leaving 14 bases between them. The CDR3 loop is CASRWGGRDTEAFF. In DNA form, the CDR3 reads TGTGCCAGTAGATGGGGGGGACGGGACACTGAAGCTTTCTTT.

There are a few counts of this clone. The rearrangement links TRBV12-5 to TRBJ1-2; D gene ambiguous. Trimming shortened V by 3 bases and J by 4 bases, and 12 bases separated the two germline ends. In germline, CDR1 is LGHNT, CDR2 FRNRAP. This CDR3 is built from 14 residues. In nucleotides, the CDR3 is TGTGCTAGTGGTTTAGGCGGCAGCTCCTATGGCTACACCTTC. This gives the protein CASGLGGSSYGYTF.

The rearrangement links TRBV6-1 to TRBJ2-7; TRBD2 is a possible D gene (6 bases). Germline V gene sequence: CDR1 MNHNS, CDR2 SASEGT. V was shortened by 2 bases and J by 6 bases, with 11 bases between the two germline ends. The CDR3 loop spans 13 amino acids. Here the CDR3 reads CASSEWPSAEQYF. DNA of the CDR3: TGTGCCAGCAGTGAATGGCCTAGCGCCGAGCAGTACTTC.

The chain is built from TRBV15 and TRBJ2-1, with TRBD2 matching 7 bases. The germline V gene encodes CDR1 LNHNV and CDR2 YYDKDF (reference sequence). V was clipped by 1 base and J by 3 bases; unmatched bases: 6. This CDR3 is 16 amino acids long. CDR3 nucleotides: TGTGCCACCAGCAGAGCTGTGGGCGGGAGCTACAATGAGCAGTTCTTC. Its protein is CATSRAVGGSYNEQFF.

This clone appeared a few times. The genes are TRBV7-8 and TRBJ2-2; D possibly corresponds to TRBD2 (5 bases). This CDR3 has 15 amino acids. V was trimmed by 4 bases and J by 1 base, leaving 10 bases between them. Per germline, CDR1 SGHVS and CDR2 FQNEAQ. CDR3 amino acids: CASSSRGGNTGELFF. The CDR3 DNA reads as TGTGCCAGCAGCTCCCGCGGAGGGAACACCGGGGAGCTGTTTTTT.

The chain is built from TRBV30 and TRBJ1-2; D perhaps matches TRBD1 (6 bases). There are 15 residues in the CDR3. V lost 2 bases and J lost 0, with 13 bases in between. Germline CDR1 and CDR2: GTSNPN and SVGIG (reference sequence). The CDR3 sequence: CAWSFQGLSNYGYTF. In nucleotides, the CDR3 is TGTGCCTGGAGTTTCCAGGGGCTATCTAACTATGGCTACACCTTC.

The table lists this clone with a few counts. The CDR3 DNA sequence: TGTGCCACCAGCAGAGTTCCGGGACATCAAGAGACCCAGTACTTC. It codes for CATSRVPGHQETQYF. The rearrangement joins TRBV15 to TRBJ2-5, with D perhaps TRBD1 (6 bases). The germline V gene has CDR1 LNHNV and CDR2 YYDKDF (reference sequence). CDR3 length equals 15 residues. Trimming cost V 1 base and J 2 bases, with 11 bases left between them.

This clone was observed a handful of times. The rearrangement joins TRBV19 to TRBJ2-6; D is possibly TRBD2 (6 bases). The germline V and J ends were trimmed by 2 bases and 0 bases, with 11 bases remaining between them. CDR1 is LNHDA and CDR2 is SQIVND in the germline V gene (reference sequence). The CDR3 runs to 17 residues. For the CDR3, the DNA is TGTGCCAGTAGTATAACGGGACTGGTCTCTGGGGCCAACGTCCTGACTTTC. Amino acids: CASSITGLVSGANVLTF.

The V and J genes are TRBV6-5 and TRBJ1-2; 9 bases align to TRBD1. CDR1 and CDR2 (germline): MNHEY, SVGAGI. The CDR3 sequence is 15 residues long. The V gene end was trimmed by 7 bases and the J gene end by 2 bases; junction bases not matched to a gene: 8. The CDR3 loop reads CASTQHRGPNYGYTF. In DNA, the CDR3 is TGTGCCAGCACTCAGCACAGGGGGCCAAACTATGGCTACACCTTC.

J is TRBJ1-2 and V is TRBV13; no clear D. Germline CDR1 is PRHDT and CDR2 is FYEKMQ (reference sequence). V lost 5 bases and J 4 bases, leaving 14 bases between the germline ends. The CDR3 loop spans 14 amino acids. The CDR3: CASSLRDAGYGYTF. CDR3 sequence (DNA): TGTGCCAGCAGCCTCCGGGATGCGGGCTATGGCTACACCTTC.

The V gene is TRBV9, the J gene TRBJ2-5; the D is unclear. Germline-derived CDR1 and CDR2 are SGDLS and YYNGEE. CDR3 length: 13 amino acids. V was pared by 0 bases and J by 5 bases, with 8 bases between. The CDR3 DNA reads as TGTGCCAGCAGCGTAGGTCCTAGGGAGACCCAGTACTTC. This sequence encodes CASSVGPRETQYF.

The table lists this clone with a few counts. The chain employs TRBV29-1 and TRBJ2-1, with 11 positions matching TRBD1. J lost 3 bases, V lost 5 bases, and 6 bases had no gene match. Germline V gene sequence: CDR1 SQVTM, CDR2 ANQGSEA. This CDR3 is 15 amino acids long. CDR3 bases: TGCAGCGTTCAAAGCGGGACAGGGGGCTACAATGAGCAGTTCTTC. It specifies CSVQSGTGGYNEQFF.

This clone was seen a handful of times. The chain recombines TRBV5-1 with TRBJ2-1, with TRBD2 identical over 8 bases. Germline loops: CDR1 SGHRS, CDR2 YFSETQ. CDR3 size: 16 residues. V lost 0 bases, J lost 2 bases, and 4 bases stayed unmatched. CDR3 bases: TGCGCCAGCAGCTTGGGTGCGGGAGGAACCTACAATGAGCAGTTCTTC. Translated: CASSLGAGGTYNEQFF.

This clone was detected only a few times. The chain has TRBV28 and TRBJ2-7; perhaps TRBD2 as D (5 bases). The CDR3 runs 15 residues. The germline V gene has CDR1 MDHEN and CDR2 SYDVKM. V lost 3 bases, J lost 7 bases, and 19 bases lay in between. The DNA for the CDR3 is TGTGCCAGCAGTTTTGTCCGAGGGCTAGCCGGGGAGCAGTACTTC. This sequence encodes CASSFVRGLAGEQYF.

The rearrangement joins TRBV4-2 to TRBJ2-7; 7 nucleotides align to TRBD2. This CDR3 comprises 15 residues. The V gene's germline CDR1 is LGHNA and CDR2 YNFKEQ. V lost 1 base, J lost 3 bases, and 6 bases stayed unmatched. The CDR3 bases are TGTGCCAGCAGCCAAGCCGGGACGGGAGGCTACGAGCAGTACTTC. It yields the protein CASSQAGTGGYEQYF.

This clone was recorded a few times. This sequence joins TRBV29-1 and TRBJ2-7, with D maybe TRBD1 (6 bases). Germline-derived CDR1 and CDR2 are SQVTM and ANQGSEA. The V end was cut by 7 bases, the J end by 3 bases, with 10 bases between. This CDR3 comprises 11 residues. The CDR3 is CSGRDNYEQYF. The CDR3, as DNA: TGCAGCGGCCGGGACAACTACGAGCAGTACTTC.

This chain links TRBV28 with TRBJ2-7, with a tentative D call TRBD2 (6 bases). The length of the CDR3 is 14 residues. CDR1 and CDR2 (germline): MDHEN, SYDVKM. V was cut by 8 bases and J by 0 bases, with 14 bases left in between. This chain's CDR3 is CASGRPEGSYEQYF. CDR3 coding DNA: TGTGCCAGCGGGCGGCCGGAGGGCTCCTACGAGCAGTACTTC.

In DNA, the CDR3 is TGTGCCTGGAGCTTGAGAACTAACTATGGCTACACCTTC. This gives the protein CAWSLRTNYGYTF. The chain employs TRBV30 and TRBJ1-2; D is ambiguous. The CDR3 consists of 13 residues. Trimming stripped 3 bases from V and 0 bases from J, with 8 bases between. Per the germline V gene, CDR1 is GTSNPN and CDR2 is SVGIG (reference sequence). The complete variable domain, with remaining parts taken from reference TRBV30 and TRBJ1-2, reads SQTIHQWPATLVQPVGSPLSLECTVEGTSNPNLYWYRQAAGRGLQLLFYSVGIGQISSEVPQNLSASRPQDRQFILSSKKLLLSDSGFYLCAWSLRTNYGYTFGSGTRLTVV.

The chain recombines TRBV5-1 with TRBJ1-1; TRBD1 aligns across 10 bases. V gave up 4 bases and J gave up 1 base; unmatched junction bases: 10. This CDR3 has 17 residues. The germline gives CDR1 SGHRS, CDR2 YFSETQ. CDR3 bases: TGCGCCAGCAGCCCGAGGGACAGGGGAGGGCGGAACACTGAAGCTTTCTTT. As protein: CASSPRDRGGRNTEAFF.

This sequence joins TRBV11-2 and TRBJ2-5, with no clear D. CDR3 length: 12 residues. V lost 4 bases, J lost 7 bases, and 10 bases lay in between. Germline loops: CDR1 SGHAT, CDR2 FQNNGV. This CDR3 is CASSYGRWTQYF. The DNA of the CDR3 is TGTGCCAGCAGCTATGGGCGATGGACCCAGTACTTC.

The gene calls are TRBV30 and TRBJ2-5; 8 nucleotides match TRBD2. The CDR3 loop spans 17 amino acids. Germline CDR1 is GTSNPN and CDR2 is SVGIG (reference sequence). The J segment lost 1 base and the V segment lost 2 bases, leaving 12 bases of the junction unmatched. CDR3: CAWSIGWAGGPQETQYF. In DNA form, the CDR3 reads TGTGCCTGGAGTATTGGGTGGGCGGGAGGCCCCCAAGAGACCCAGTACTTC.